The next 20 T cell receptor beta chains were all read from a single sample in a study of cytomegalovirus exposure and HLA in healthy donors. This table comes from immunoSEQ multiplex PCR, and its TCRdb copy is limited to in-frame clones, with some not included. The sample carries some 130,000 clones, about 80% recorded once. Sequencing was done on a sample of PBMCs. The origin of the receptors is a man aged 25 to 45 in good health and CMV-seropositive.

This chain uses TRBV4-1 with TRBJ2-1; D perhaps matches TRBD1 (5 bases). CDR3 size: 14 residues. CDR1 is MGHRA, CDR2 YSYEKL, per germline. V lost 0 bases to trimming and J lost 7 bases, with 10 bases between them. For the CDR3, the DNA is TGCGCCAGCAGCCAAGACAGGGAATGGAATGAGCAGTTCTTC. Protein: CASSQDREWNEQFF.

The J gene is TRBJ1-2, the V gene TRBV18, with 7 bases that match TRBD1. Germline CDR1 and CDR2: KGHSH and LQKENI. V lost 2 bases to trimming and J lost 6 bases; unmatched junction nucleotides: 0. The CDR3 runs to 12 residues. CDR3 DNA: TGTGCCAGCTCACCAGGGACAGATGGCTACACCTTC. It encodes CASSPGTDGYTF.

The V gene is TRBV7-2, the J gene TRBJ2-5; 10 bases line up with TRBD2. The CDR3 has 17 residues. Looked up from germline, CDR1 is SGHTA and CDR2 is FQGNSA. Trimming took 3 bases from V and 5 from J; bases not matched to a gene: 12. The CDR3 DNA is TGTGCCAGCAGCTTGGTGGCTAGCGGGGGACACCGTGAGACCCAGTACTTC. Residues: CASSLVASGGHRETQYF.

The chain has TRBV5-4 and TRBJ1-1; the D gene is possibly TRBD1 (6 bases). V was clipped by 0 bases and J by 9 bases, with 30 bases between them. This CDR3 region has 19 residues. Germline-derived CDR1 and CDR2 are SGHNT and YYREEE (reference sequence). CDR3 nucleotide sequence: TGTGCCAGCAGCTTGGCTCTAGGGGGAATTAAGAATCCCAAAGGGAAAGCTTTCTTT. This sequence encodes CASSLALGGIKNPKGKAFF.

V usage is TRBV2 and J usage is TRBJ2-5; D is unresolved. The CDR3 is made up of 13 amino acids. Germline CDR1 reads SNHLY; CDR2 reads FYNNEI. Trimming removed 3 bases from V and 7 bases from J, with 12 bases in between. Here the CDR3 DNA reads TGTGCCAGCAGTGACGGGTCTCCCTTGACCCAGTACTTC. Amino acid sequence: CASSDGSPLTQYF.

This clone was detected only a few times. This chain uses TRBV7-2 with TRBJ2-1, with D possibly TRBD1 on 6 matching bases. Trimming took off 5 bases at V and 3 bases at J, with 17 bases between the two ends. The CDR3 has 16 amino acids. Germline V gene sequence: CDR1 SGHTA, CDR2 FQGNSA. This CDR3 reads CASSPGALALYNEQFF. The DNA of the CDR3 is TGTGCCAGCAGCCCAGGGGCGCTAGCTCTCTACAATGAGCAGTTCTTC.

DNA for the CDR3: TGTGCCAGCAGCGAGATGCGCCGGGTGGCTAGCGGGTATATGGTATACGAGCAGTACTTC. This gives the protein CASSEMRRVASGYMVYEQYF. The chain has TRBV9 and TRBJ2-7; 8 bases match TRBD2. CDR1 is SGDLS and CDR2 is YYNGEE in the germline V gene. There are 20 residues in the CDR3. The ends lost 3 bases at V and 4 bases at J; junction bases unmatched: 24.

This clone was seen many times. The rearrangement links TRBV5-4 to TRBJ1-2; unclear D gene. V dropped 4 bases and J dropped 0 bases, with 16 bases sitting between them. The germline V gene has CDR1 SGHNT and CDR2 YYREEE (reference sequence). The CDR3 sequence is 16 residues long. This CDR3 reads CASSPDSGGPNYGYTF. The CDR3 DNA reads TGTGCCAGCAGCCCTGACTCCGGAGGCCCTAACTATGGCTACACCTTC.

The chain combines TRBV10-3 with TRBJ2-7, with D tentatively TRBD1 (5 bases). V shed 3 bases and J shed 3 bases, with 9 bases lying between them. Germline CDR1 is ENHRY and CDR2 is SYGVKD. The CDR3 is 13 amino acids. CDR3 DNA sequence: TGTGCCATCAGTGATGACAGATTCTACGAGCAGTACTTC. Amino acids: CAISDDRFYEQYF.

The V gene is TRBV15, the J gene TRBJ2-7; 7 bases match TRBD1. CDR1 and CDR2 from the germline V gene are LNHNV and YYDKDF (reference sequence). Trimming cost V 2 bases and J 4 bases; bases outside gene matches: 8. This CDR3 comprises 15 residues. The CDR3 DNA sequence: TGTGCCACCAGCAGACAAAACTCGGGACAGTACGAGCAGTACTTC. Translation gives CATSRQNSGQYEQYF.

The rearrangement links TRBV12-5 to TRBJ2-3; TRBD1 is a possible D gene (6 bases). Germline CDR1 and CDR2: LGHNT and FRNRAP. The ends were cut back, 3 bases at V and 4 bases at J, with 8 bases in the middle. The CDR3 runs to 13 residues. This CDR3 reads CASGFSGADTQYF. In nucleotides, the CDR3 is TGTGCTAGTGGTTTTTCAGGGGCAGATACGCAGTATTTT.

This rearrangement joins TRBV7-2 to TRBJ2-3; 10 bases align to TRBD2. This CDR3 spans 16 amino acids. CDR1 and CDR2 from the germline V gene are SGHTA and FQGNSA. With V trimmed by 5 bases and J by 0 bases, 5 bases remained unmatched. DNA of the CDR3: TGTGCCAGCAGCCCGCGGACTAGCGGTAGCACAGATACGCAGTATTTT. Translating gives CASSPRTSGSTDTQYF.

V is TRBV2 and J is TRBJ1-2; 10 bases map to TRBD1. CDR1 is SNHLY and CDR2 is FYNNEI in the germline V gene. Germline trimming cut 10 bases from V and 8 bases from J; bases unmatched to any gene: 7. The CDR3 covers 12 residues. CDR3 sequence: CATRQGARGYTF. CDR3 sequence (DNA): TGTGCCACCAGACAGGGGGCTCGGGGCTACACCTTC.

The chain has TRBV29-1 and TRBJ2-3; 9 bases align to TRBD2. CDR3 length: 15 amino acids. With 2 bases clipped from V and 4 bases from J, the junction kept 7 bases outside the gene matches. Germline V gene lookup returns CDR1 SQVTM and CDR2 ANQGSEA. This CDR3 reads CSVERLAGYSDTQYF. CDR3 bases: TGCAGCGTTGAAAGGCTAGCGGGATATTCAGATACGCAGTATTTT.

CDR3 coding DNA: TGTGCTAGTGGTTCGGGACAGGGTGGCGAGACCCAGTACTTC. Translating it yields CASGSGQGGETQYF. This rearrangement joins TRBV12-5 to TRBJ2-5, with 9 nucleotides matching TRBD1. There are 14 residues in the CDR3. The V gene end was trimmed by 4 bases and the J gene end by 5 bases; junction bases not matched to a gene: 5. Germline values: CDR1 LGHNT, CDR2 FRNRAP.

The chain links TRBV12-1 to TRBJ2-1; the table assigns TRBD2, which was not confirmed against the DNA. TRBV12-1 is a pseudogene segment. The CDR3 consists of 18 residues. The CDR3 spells CASSFVAPTSGRTHEQFF. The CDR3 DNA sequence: TGTGCCAGCAGCTTTGTTGCCCCGACTAGCGGGAGGACCCATGAGCAGTTCTTC.

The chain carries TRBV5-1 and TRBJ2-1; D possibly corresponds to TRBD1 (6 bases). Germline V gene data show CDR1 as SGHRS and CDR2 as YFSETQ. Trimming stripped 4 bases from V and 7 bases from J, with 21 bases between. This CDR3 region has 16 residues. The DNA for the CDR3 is TGCGCCAGCAGCCCAGGGGTGGCAGGTCTTAGAAATGAGCAGTTCTTC. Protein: CASSPGVAGLRNEQFF.

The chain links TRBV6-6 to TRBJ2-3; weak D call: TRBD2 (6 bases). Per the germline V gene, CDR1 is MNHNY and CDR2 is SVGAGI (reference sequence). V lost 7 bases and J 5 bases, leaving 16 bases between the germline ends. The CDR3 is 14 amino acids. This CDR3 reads CASTRDSTGDTQYF. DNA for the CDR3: TGTGCCAGCACCCGGGACTCAACGGGAGATACGCAGTATTTT.

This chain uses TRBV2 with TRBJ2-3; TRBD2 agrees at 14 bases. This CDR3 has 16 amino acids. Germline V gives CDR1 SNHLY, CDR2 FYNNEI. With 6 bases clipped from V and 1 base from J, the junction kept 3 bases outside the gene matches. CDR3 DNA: TGTGCCAGCAGGGAGGGACTAGCGGGGGGCACAGATACGCAGTATTTT. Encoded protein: CASREGLAGGTDTQYF.

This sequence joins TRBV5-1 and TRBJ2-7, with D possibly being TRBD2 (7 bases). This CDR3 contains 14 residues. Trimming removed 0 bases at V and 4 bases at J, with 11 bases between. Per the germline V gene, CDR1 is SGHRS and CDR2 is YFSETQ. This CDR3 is CASSLEGGKYEQYF. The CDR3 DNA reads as TGCGCCAGCAGCTTGGAGGGGGGGAAGTACGAGCAGTACTTC.